This T cell receptor beta chain is drawn from a study of beta chain features in type 1 diabetes (dated by TCRdb to the late 2010s). Concerning the study at large: Patients and healthy donors did not differ in mean age, gender distribution, total cell number or subset yield. A total of 85 million to 140 million sorted cells were examined across all samples, and the number of cells per subset was strongly correlated with RNA yield. In the study, TCRB repertoires of sorted circulating CD4+ T cell subsets from recently diagnosed type 1 diabetes patients were compared with those of matched healthy donors. Whereas all 30 or so donors provided naive and central memory subsets, regulatory and stem cell-like memory subsets were isolated from just 8 patients and roughly eight healthy donors.

The entire amount of isolated RNA was reverse transcribed using the High Capacity cDNA Reverse Transcription Kit, so the sequenced TCRB transcripts were expressed ones. Deep immunoSEQ sequencing was performed on naive, central memory and regulatory T cell samples, with an average of roughly 3.6 million total reads per sample. After sorted cells were lysed in RLT buffer, RNA was extracted with DNase-treated RNeasy Micro or Mini kits, with the choice depending on cell number. To prevent cross-contamination, every cell subset was processed on its own, while patient and healthy donor samples were processed together. The immunoSEQ multiplex PCR was used to amplify TCRB sequences from cDNA, yielding 87-bp fragments that span the CDR3 region. Amplicons were sequenced on the Illumina HiSeq platform. The study's processing was this. Synthetic template baselines were used to correct PCR bias computationally, reads within Hamming distance 2 were collapsed together, and singletons that could not be merged were discarded. By aligning reads against IMGT, V, D and J genes, CDR3 length, and insertions or deletions at six rearrangement sites were assigned. Within each subset, clonotype counts were normalized to sorted cell number, after which true diversity and Gini coefficients were computed with the tcR R package. The overlap coefficient, calculated on TCRB nucleotide sequences, was used to quantify repertoire sharing. Here the immuneACCESS table is served through TCRdb, limited to in-frame sequences with V and J called. Missing clones are a known gap in these copies; in checked studies unresolved V genes cover under half, and the rest lacks a known reason. V, J and clone size are those of that table, while D and trimming were read from the DNA. The sample includes some 27,000 clones, with 65% observed a single time. In total, the top ten clones hold 2% to 3% of the sample.

General study outcomes and caveats: Because cDNA was sequenced instead of genomic DNA, activated cells with high expression could be over-represented, although the groups did not differ in activation or CD3 levels. Because small numbers of individuals were included in the HLA sub-analyses, any influence of HLA type on TCRB rearrangement was left unresolved. Shorter templates might have been favored by PCR, but patient and control samples were amplified and corrected together, so both groups would have been affected equally by any skew. In all four CD4+ subsets, TCRB CDR3 length was moderately but significantly shorter in type 1 diabetes patients. At VDJ recombination sites, type 1 diabetes patients had fewer insertions and more deleted nucleotides, which implies abnormalities in thymic rearrangement. The naive, central memory and regulatory TCRB repertoires appeared to resemble one another more closely among patients than among healthy donors.

Details on this clone: Its antigen specificity is not known. No per-base quality is available; no much larger clone lies one base away.

Each donor gave one peripheral blood draw, averaging approximately 120 mL, which was collected into heparinised tubes. Using a panel that included CD45RO, CCR7, CD25, CD127, CD95 and CD27, naive, central memory, regulatory and stem cell-like memory CD4+ T cells were sorted on a BD FACSAria II. A purity above 95% was achieved for all sorted populations. PBMCs were isolated immediately by Lymphoprep density gradient centrifugation and stained directly without culture. Samples were stained and sorted in pairs, with one healthy donor and one patient per experiment, so that batch effects were minimized. For this chain, trimming is 2 bases at the V end and 9 bases at the J end, and the number of junction bases without a gene match is 7. According to the germline V gene (reference sequence), CDR1 reads GTSNPN and CDR2 reads SVGIG. Spanning cysteine to phenylalanine, the CDR3 consists of 13 amino acids. Only the CDR3 region is kept as DNA, spanning 39 bases read in frame from base 1.

The sequence links TRBV30 to TRBJ1-5, and 7 junction bases match TRBD1. This TCR derives from a woman in her thirties with type 1 diabetes. The sequencing sample was made of Tregs from blood. The sample's cell subset or site label, in plain terms: regulatory CD4+ T cells. This receptor has the CDR3 CAWSTGANGPQHF. The DNA sequence is given as TGTGCCTGGAGTACAGGGGCTAACGGGCCCCAGCATTTT.